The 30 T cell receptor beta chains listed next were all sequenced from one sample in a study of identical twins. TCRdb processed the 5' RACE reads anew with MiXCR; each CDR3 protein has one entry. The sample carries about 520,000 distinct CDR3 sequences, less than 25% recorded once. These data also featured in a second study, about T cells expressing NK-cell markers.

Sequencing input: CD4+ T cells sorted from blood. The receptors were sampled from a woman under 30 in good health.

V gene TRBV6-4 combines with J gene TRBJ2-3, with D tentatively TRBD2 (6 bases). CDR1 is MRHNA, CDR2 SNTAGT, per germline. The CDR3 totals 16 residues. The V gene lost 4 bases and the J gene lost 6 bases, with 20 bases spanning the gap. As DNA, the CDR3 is TGTGCCAGCAGTGTCGTGAAGCGGGCCTTGGAGGATACGCAGTATTTT. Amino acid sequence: CASSVVKRALEDTQYF.

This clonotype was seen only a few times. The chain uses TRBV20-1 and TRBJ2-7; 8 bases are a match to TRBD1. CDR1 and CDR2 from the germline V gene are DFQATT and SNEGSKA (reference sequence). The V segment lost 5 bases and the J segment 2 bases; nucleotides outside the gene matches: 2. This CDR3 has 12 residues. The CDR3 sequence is CSAWTGTYEQYF. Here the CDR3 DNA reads TGCAGTGCTTGGACAGGGACCTACGAGCAGTACTTC.

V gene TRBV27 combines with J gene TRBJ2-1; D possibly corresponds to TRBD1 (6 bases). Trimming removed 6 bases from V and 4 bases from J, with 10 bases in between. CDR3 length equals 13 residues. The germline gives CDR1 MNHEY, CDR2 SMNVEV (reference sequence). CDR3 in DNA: TGTGCCAGCAGGGCGCAGGGGTACAATGAGCAGTTCTTC. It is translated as CASRAQGYNEQFF.

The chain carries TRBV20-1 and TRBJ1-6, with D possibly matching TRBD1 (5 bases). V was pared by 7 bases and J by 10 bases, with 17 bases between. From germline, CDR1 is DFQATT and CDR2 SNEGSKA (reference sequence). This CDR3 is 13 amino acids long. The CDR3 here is CSVWRGEGSPLHF. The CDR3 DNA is TGCAGTGTTTGGCGGGGGGAAGGATCACCCCTCCACTTT.

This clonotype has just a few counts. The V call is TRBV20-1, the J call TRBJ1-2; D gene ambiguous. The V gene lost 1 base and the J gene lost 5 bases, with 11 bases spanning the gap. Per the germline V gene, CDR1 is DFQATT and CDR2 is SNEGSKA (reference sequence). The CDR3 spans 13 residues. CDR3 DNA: TGCAGTGCTAGAGGGCGGGGTTGGTATGGCTACACCTTC. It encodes CSARGRGWYGYTF.

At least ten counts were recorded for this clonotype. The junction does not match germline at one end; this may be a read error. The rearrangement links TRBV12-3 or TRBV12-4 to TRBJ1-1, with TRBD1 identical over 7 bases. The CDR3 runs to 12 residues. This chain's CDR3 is CASSGQVTLHRF. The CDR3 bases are TGTGCCAGCAGCGGACAGGTCACCCTTCACCGCTTT.

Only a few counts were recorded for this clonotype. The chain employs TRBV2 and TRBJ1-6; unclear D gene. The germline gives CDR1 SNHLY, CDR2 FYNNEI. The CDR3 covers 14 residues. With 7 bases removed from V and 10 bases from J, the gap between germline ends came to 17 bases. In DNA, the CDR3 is TGTGCCAGCATACTGGATCAGGAAGTCTCACCCCTCCACTTT. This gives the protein CASILDQEVSPLHF.

The CDR3 sequence is CASSLGAGGGGQYF. As DNA, the CDR3 is TGTGCCAGCAGTTTAGGGGCAGGGGGCGGGGGGCAGTATTTT. The chain recombines TRBV12-3 or TRBV12-4 with TRBJ2-3; a weak D match, TRBD1 (8 bases). CDR3 length: 14 amino acids. V lost 1 base to trimming and J lost 11 bases, with 16 bases between them.

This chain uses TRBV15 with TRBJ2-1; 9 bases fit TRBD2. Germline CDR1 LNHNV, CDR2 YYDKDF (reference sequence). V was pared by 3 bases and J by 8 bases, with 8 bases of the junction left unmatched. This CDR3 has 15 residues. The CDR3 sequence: CATSRVAGVSDEQFF. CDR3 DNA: TGTGCCACCAGCAGGGTAGCGGGAGTGTCAGATGAGCAGTTCTTC.

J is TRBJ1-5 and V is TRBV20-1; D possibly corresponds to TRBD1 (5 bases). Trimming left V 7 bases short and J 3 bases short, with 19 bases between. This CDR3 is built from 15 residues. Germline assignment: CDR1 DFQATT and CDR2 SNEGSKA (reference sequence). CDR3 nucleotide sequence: TGCAGTGTCAACACCCGAGGGGCGGTCAATCAGCCCCAGCATTTT. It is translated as CSVNTRGAVNQPQHF.

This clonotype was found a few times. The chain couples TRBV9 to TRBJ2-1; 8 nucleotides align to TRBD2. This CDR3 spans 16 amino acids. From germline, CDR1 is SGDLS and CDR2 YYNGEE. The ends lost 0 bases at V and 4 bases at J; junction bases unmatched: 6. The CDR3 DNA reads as TGTGCCAGCAGCGTAGGCGTCGGGAGGGGGTACAATGAGCAGTTCTTC. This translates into CASSVGVGRGYNEQFF.

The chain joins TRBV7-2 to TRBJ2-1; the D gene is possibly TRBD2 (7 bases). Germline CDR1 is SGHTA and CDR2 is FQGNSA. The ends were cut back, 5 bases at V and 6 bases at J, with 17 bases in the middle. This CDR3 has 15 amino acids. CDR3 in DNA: TGTGCCAGCAGCCGCCGGGGGGCTATTGGCAATGAGCAGTTCTTC. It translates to CASSRRGAIGNEQFF.

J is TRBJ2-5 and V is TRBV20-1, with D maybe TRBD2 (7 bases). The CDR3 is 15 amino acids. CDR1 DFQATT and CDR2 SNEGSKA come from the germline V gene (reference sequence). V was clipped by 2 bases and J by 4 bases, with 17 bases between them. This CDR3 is CSARIAYGGPETQYF. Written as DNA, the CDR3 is TGCAGTGCTAGAATCGCCTACGGGGGGCCAGAGACCCAGTACTTC.

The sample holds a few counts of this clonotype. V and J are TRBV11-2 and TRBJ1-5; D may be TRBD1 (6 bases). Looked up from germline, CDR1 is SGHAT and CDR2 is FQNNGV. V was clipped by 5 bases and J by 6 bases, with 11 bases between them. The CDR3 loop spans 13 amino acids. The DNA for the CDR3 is TGTGCCAGCAGCCCGTCAGGGGTTCAGCCCCAGCATTTT. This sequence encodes CASSPSGVQPQHF.

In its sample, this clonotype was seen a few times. DNA of the CDR3: TGCAGTGCTATTACCGACTACAATGAGCAGTTCTTC. This gives the protein CSAITDYNEQFF. V usage is TRBV20-1 and J usage is TRBJ2-1, with unresolved D. V dropped 4 bases and J dropped 3 bases, with 7 bases sitting between them. Looked up from germline, CDR1 is DFQATT and CDR2 is SNEGSKA (reference sequence). This CDR3 comprises 12 residues.

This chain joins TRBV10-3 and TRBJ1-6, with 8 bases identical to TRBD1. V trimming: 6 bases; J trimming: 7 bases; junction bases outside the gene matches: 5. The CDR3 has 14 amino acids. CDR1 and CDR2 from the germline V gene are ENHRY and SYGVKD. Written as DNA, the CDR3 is TGTGCCATCAGCCCGGGACAGGCGAATTCACCCCTCCACTTT. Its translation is CAISPGQANSPLHF.

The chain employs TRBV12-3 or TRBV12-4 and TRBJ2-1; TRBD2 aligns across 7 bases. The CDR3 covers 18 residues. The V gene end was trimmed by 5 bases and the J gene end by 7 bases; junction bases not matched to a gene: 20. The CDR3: CASSIRQLQLLGGNEQFF. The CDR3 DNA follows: TGTGCCAGCAGTATAAGACAGCTCCAACTCCTGGGGGGGAATGAGCAGTTCTTC.

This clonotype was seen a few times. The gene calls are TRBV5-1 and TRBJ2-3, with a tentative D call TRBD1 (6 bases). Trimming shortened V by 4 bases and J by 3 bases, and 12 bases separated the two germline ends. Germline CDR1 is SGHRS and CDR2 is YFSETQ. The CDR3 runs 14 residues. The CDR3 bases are TGCGCCAGCAGCGCCCCCCAGGGGACAGATACGCAGTATTTT. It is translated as CASSAPQGTDTQYF.

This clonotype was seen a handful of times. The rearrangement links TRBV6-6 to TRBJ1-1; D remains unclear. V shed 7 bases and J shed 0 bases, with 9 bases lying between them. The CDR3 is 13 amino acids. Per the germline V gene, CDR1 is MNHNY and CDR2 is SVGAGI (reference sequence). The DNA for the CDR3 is TGTGCCAGCATTCTCGACATGAACACTGAAGCTTTCTTT. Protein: CASILDMNTEAFF.

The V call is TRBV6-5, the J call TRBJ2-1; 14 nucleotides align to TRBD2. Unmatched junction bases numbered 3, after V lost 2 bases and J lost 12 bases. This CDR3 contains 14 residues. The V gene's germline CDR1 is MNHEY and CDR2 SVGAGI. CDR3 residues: CASSYPGTSGGQFF. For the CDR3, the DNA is TGTGCCAGCAGTTACCCCGGGACTAGCGGGGGGCAGTTCTTC.

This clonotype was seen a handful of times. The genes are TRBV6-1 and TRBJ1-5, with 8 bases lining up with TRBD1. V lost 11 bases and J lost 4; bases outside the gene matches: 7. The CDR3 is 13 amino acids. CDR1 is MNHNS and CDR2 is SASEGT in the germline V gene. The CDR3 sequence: CACQGARNQPQHF. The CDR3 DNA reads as TGTGCCTGCCAGGGGGCGCGGAATCAGCCCCAGCATTTT.

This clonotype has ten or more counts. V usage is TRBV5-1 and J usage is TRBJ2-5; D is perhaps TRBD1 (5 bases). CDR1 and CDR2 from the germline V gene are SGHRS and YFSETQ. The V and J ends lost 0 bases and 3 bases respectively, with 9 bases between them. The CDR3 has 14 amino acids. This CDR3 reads CASSLALGEETQYF. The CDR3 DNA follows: TGCGCCAGCAGCTTGGCCCTAGGGGAAGAGACCCAGTACTTC.

CDR3 bases: TGCAGTGCTAGAGATCAATCAGCTGGCTACACCTTC. Translated, it gives CSARDQSAGYTF. This chain joins TRBV20-1 and TRBJ1-2; D remains ambiguous. V was shortened by 0 bases and J by 7 bases, with 9 bases between the two germline ends. This CDR3 is 12 amino acids long. The V gene's germline CDR1 is DFQATT and CDR2 SNEGSKA (reference sequence).

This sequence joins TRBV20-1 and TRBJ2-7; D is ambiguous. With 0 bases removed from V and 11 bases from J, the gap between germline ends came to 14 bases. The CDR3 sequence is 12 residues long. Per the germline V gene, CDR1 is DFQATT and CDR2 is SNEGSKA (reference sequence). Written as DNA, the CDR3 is TGCAGTGCTAGAGAGGGCCCCTTATTGGAGTACTTC. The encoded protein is CSAREGPLLEYF.

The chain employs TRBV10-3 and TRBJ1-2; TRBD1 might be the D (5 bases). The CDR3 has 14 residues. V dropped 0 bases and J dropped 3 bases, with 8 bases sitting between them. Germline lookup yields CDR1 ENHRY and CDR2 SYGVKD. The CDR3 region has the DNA TGTGCCATCAGTGAGTCGGCCAGGGACTATGGCTACACCTTC. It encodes CAISESARDYGYTF.

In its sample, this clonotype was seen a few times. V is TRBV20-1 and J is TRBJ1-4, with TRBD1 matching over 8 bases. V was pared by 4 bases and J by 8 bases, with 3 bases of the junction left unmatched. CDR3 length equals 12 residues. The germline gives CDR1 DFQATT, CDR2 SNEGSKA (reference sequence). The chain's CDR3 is CSATRDREKLFF. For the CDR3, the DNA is TGCAGTGCTACCCGGGACAGGGAAAAACTGTTTTTT.

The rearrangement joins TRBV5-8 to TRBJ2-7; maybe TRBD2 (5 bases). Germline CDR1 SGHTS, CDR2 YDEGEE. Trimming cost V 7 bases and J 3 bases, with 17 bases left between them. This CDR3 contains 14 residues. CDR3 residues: CASGPRGLLYEQYF. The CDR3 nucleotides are TGTGCCAGCGGACCCCGGGGTCTACTCTACGAGCAGTACTTC.

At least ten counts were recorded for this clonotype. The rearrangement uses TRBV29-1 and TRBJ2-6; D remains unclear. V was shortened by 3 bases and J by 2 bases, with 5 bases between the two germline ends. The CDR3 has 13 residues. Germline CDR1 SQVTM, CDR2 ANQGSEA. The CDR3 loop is CSVDPTGANVLTF. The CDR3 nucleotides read TGCAGCGTTGATCCCACTGGGGCCAACGTCCTGACTTTC.

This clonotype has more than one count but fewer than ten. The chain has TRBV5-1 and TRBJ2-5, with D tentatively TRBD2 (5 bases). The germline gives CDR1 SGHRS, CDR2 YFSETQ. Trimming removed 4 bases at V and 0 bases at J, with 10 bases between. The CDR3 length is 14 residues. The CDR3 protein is CASSATGYQETQYF. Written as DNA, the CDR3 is TGCGCCAGCAGCGCAACGGGGTACCAAGAGACCCAGTACTTC. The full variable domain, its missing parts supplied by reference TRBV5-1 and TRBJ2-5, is KAGVTQTPRYLIKTRGQQVTLSCSPISGHRSVSWYQQTPGQGLQFLFEYFSETQRNKGNFPGRFSGRQFSNSRSEMNVSTLELGDSALYLCASSATGYQETQYFGPGTRLLVL.

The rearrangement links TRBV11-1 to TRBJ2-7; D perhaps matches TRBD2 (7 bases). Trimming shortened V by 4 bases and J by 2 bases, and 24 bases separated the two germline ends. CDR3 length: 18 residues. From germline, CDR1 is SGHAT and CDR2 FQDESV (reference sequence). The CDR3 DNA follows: TGTGCCAGCAGCTCTAGAGGGGGGGGGCCCTTCGGAACCTACGAGCAGTACTTC. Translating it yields CASSSRGGGPFGTYEQYF.